This is a list of T cell receptor beta chains from one sample in a study of blood T cells in healthy people across ages. TCRdb re-called the 5' RACE reads with MiXCR, one entry per CDR3 protein. The top ten hold 22% of the sample, which has almost 800,000 distinct CDR3 sequences, 58% seen once. Sequencing was performed on blood. The receptors derive from a man aged 25-40 years in good health. Both conserved end residues are part of each CDR3. The D gene is left open where the match is weak. Clone size is given for some rows only: seen once, a few or many times, or a class if the clone is expanded.

CDR3: CASSIDSYGYTF
DNA: TGTGCCAGCAGCATAGACAGCTATGGCTACACCTTC
V: TRBV6-5
J: TRBJ1-2
size: NA
length: 12
D: NA

CDR3: CASSVSLGGAGEQFF
DNA: TGTGCCAGCAGTGTCTCGCTGGGGGGAGCCGGTGAGCAGTTCTTC
V: TRBV25-1
J: TRBJ2-1
size: NA
length: 15
D: NA

CDR3: CASSHWIAEQFF
DNA: TGTGCCAGCAGCCACTGGATAGCCGAGCAGTTCTTC
V: TRBV7-2
J: TRBJ2-1
size: few
length: 12
D: NA

CDR3: CASSQVSWDQPQHF
DNA: TGCGCCAGCAGCCAAGTGTCCTGGGATCAGCCCCAGCATTTT
V: TRBV4-1
J: TRBJ1-5
size: few
length: 14
D: NA

CDR3: CASSPSGGWYEQFF
DNA: TGTGCCAGCAGCCCTAGCGGGGGGTGGTATGAGCAGTTCTTC
V: TRBV7-9
J: TRBJ2-1
size: NA
length: 14
D: TRBD2

CDR3: CSASRDRAEKLFF
DNA: TGCAGTGCTAGTCGGGACAGGGCTGAAAAACTGTTTTTT
V: TRBV20-1
J: TRBJ1-4
size: NA
length: 13
D: TRBD1

CDR3: CSVMNVGNTEAFF
DNA: TGCAGCGTGATGAATGTAGGTAACACTGAAGCTTTCTTT
V: TRBV29-1
J: TRBJ1-1
size: few
length: 13
D: NA

CDR3: CASRAGDRSYEQYF
DNA: TGTGCCAGCAGAGCGGGGGACAGATCCTACGAGCAGTACTTC
V: TRBV7-9
J: TRBJ2-7
size: NA
length: 14
D: NA

CDR3: CASSRNREQFF
DNA: TGTGCCAGCAGCCGGAACAGAGAGCAGTTCTTC
V: TRBV5-5
J: TRBJ2-1
size: NA
length: 11
D: NA

CDR3: CATSDPRTVPGTQYF
DNA: TGTGCCACCAGTGATCCGAGGACAGTTCCAGGTACGCAGTATTTT
V: TRBV24-1
J: TRBJ2-3
size: NA
length: 15
D: NA

CDR3: CSARDEGRPEQFF
DNA: TGCAGTGCTAGAGATGAGGGGCGTCCTGAGCAGTTCTTC
V: TRBV20-1
J: TRBJ2-1
size: NA
length: 13
D: NA

CDR3: CAIQGPMGGYTF
DNA: TGTGCCATCCAGGGGCCAATGGGTGGCTACACCTTC
V: TRBV6-2/TRBV6-3
J: TRBJ1-2
size: NA
length: 12
D: NA

CDR3: CASSLPGATDTQYF
DNA: TGTGCCAGCAGCTTACCGGGGGCAACAGATACGCAGTATTTT
V: TRBV7-9
J: TRBJ2-3
size: NA
length: 14
D: NA

CDR3: CSAPLVVASGNYNEQFF
DNA: TGCAGTGCGCCCCTAGTAGTGGCTAGCGGGAACTACAATGAGCAGTTCTTC
V: TRBV20-1
J: TRBJ2-1
size: NA
length: 17
D: TRBD2

CDR3: CASSFGQTYEKLFF
DNA: TGTGCCAGCAGTTTCGGACAAACCTATGAAAAACTGTTTTTT
V: TRBV28
J: TRBJ1-4
size: NA
length: 14
D: NA

CDR3: CASSWSGTGDNSPLHF
DNA: TGCGCCAGCAGCTGGTCCGGGACAGGGGATAATTCACCCCTCCACTTT
V: TRBV5-1
J: TRBJ1-6
size: NA
length: 16
D: TRBD1

CDR3: CASSWLGTSGSTDTQYF
DNA: TGTGCCAGCAGCTGGTTGGGGACTAGCGGAAGCACAGATACGCAGTATTTT
V: TRBV5-6
J: TRBJ2-3
size: NA
length: 17
D: TRBD2

CDR3: CAVRGDTAEQYF
DNA: TGTGCCGTGAGGGGGGACACCGCCGAGCAGTACTTC
V: TRBV7-9
J: TRBJ2-7
size: once
length: 12
D: NA

CDR3: CSAEDRGVFYEQYF
DNA: TGCAGTGCGGAGGACAGGGGGGTCTTCTACGAGCAGTACTTC
V: TRBV20-1
J: TRBJ2-7
size: NA
length: 14
D: TRBD1

CDR3: CASRWVGDGANVLTF
DNA: TGTGCCAGCAGATGGGTTGGGGATGGGGCCAACGTCCTGACTTTC
V: TRBV27
J: TRBJ2-6
size: NA
length: 15
D: NA

CDR3: CASSGGGLDYEQYF
DNA: TGTGCCAGCAGCGGAGGCGGACTAGATTATGAGCAGTACTTC
V: TRBV7-2
J: TRBJ2-7
size: many
length: 14
D: TRBD2

CDR3: CSARDWVPPNEQFF
DNA: TGCAGTGCTAGAGATTGGGTCCCGCCCAATGAGCAGTTCTTC
V: TRBV20-1
J: TRBJ2-1
size: NA
length: 14
D: NA

CDR3: CASSQGAGTGSTYEQYF
DNA: TGTGCCAGCAGCCAAGGTGCCGGGACAGGGTCTACCTACGAGCAGTACTTC
V: TRBV4-2
J: TRBJ2-7
size: NA
length: 17
D: TRBD1

CDR3: CASSLPTGGLEKLFF
DNA: TGTGCCAGCAGTTTACCGACAGGGGGCTTAGAAAAACTGTTTTTT
V: TRBV12-3/TRBV12-4
J: TRBJ1-4
size: NA
length: 15
D: TRBD1

CDR3: CASSQKGGALNIQYF
DNA: TGCGCCAGCAGCCAAAAGGGGGGAGCGTTGAACATTCAGTACTTC
V: TRBV4-3
J: TRBJ2-4
size: few
length: 15
D: NA

CDR3: CASSDAVAERAYNEQFF
DNA: TGTGCCAGCAGCGACGCAGTAGCGGAGAGGGCTTACAATGAGCAGTTCTTC
V: TRBV2
J: TRBJ2-1
size: NA
length: 17
D: NA

CDR3: CASSGTGSNQPQHF
DNA: TGTGCCAGCAGTGGGACAGGGAGCAATCAGCCCCAGCATTTT
V: TRBV6-1
J: TRBJ1-5
size: few
length: 14
D: TRBD1

CDR3: CASSADRERFF
DNA: TGTGCCAGCAGCGCCGACAGGGAGCGGTTCTTC
V: TRBV7-9
J: TRBJ2-1
size: NA
length: 11
D: TRBD1

CDR3: CASSVTGLLPYEQYF
DNA: TGTGCCAGCAGTGTCACGGGACTTCTGCCCTACGAGCAGTACTTC
V: TRBV6-1
J: TRBJ2-7
size: NA
length: 15
D: NA

CDR3: CASSPYALSGELFF
DNA: TGTGCCAGCAGCCCATACGCCCTATCCGGGGAGCTGTTTTTT
V: TRBV28
J: TRBJ2-2
size: NA
length: 14
D: NA

CDR3: CASSLNWDPSYEQYF
DNA: TGTGCCAGCAGTTTAAACTGGGACCCATCCTACGAGCAGTACTTC
V: TRBV28
J: TRBJ2-7
size: NA
length: 15
D: NA

CDR3: CASSHGSSQYF
DNA: TGTGCTAGTTCTCATGGATCTTCGCAGTATTTT
V: TRBV12-5
J: TRBJ2-3
size: few
length: 11
D: NA

CDR3: CSVNGGLRGSTDTQYF
DNA: TGCAGTGTAAATGGCGGGTTGCGGGGAAGCACAGATACGCAGTATTTT
V: TRBV20-1
J: TRBJ2-3
size: NA
length: 16
D: NA

CDR3: CSVAVSGGNEQFF
DNA: TGCAGCGTTGCGGTTAGCGGGGGCAATGAGCAGTTCTTC
V: TRBV29-1
J: TRBJ2-1
size: few
length: 13
D: TRBD2

CDR3: CATSREGAGANVLTF
DNA: TGTGCCACCAGCAGAGAGGGGGCTGGGGCCAACGTCCTGACTTTC
V: TRBV15
J: TRBJ2-6
size: NA
length: 15
D: NA

CDR3: CASSQGQSETQYF
DNA: TGTGCCAGCTCACAGGGCCAATCGGAGACCCAGTACTTC
V: TRBV18
J: TRBJ2-5
size: NA
length: 13
D: NA

CDR3: CSAPAAGGGETQYF
DNA: TGCAGTGCCCCGGCAGCGGGAGGGGGAGAGACCCAGTACTTC
V: TRBV20-1
J: TRBJ2-5
size: few
length: 14
D: TRBD2

CDR3: CSAIGRGSLREQYF
DNA: TGCAGTGCTATTGGTCGCGGGAGTCTAAGGGAGCAGTACTTC
V: TRBV20-1
J: TRBJ2-7
size: few
length: 14
D: TRBD2

CDR3: CASSPGSVANVLTF
DNA: TGTGCCAGCTCACCAGGGTCTGTGGCCAACGTCCTGACTTTC
V: TRBV18
J: TRBJ2-6
size: NA
length: 14
D: NA

CDR3: CASSPVLAGAVEQFF
DNA: TGTGCCAGCAGCCCCGTACTAGCGGGAGCGGTTGAGCAGTTCTTC
V: TRBV5-6
J: TRBJ2-1
size: NA
length: 15
D: TRBD2

CDR3: CSAREGGRTEAFF
DNA: TGCAGTGCTAGAGAGGGGGGCCGGACTGAAGCTTTCTTT
V: TRBV20-1
J: TRBJ1-1
size: many
length: 13
D: NA

CDR3: CASSLADHGPGTYNEQFF
DNA: TGTGCCAGCAGCTTAGCGGACCACGGGCCAGGGACGTACAATGAGCAGTTCTTC
V: TRBV7-6
J: TRBJ2-1
size: NA
length: 18
D: NA

CDR3: CSARAPQGTGANVLTF
DNA: TGCAGTGCTAGAGCTCCACAGGGTACCGGGGCCAACGTCCTGACTTTC
V: TRBV20-1
J: TRBJ2-6
size: NA
length: 16
D: NA

CDR3: CASSSVMSDEQYF
DNA: TGTGCCAGCAGCTCGGTAATGTCGGACGAGCAGTACTTC
V: TRBV13
J: TRBJ2-7
size: NA
length: 13
D: NA

CDR3: CASSQVWVPSKGQGAYEQYF
DNA: TGCGCCAGCAGCCAAGTTTGGGTCCCTAGCAAAGGACAGGGAGCCTACGAGCAGTACTTC
V: TRBV4-3
J: TRBJ2-7
size: once
length: 20
D: TRBD1

CDR3: CASSPDRAGQETQYF
DNA: TGCGCCAGCAGCCCTGACAGGGCCGGCCAAGAGACCCAGTACTTC
V: TRBV5-1
J: TRBJ2-5
size: NA
length: 15
D: TRBD1

CDR3: CASGLPTDRYGYTF
DNA: TGTGCTAGTGGTTTGCCGACGGACCGCTATGGCTACACCTTC
V: TRBV12-5
J: TRBJ1-2
size: NA
length: 14
D: NA

CDR3: CASGQSNQPQHF
DNA: TGTGCCAGTGGACAGAGCAATCAGCCCCAGCATTTT
V: TRBV28
J: TRBJ1-5
size: NA
length: 12
D: NA

CDR3: CSASAGGPSTDTQYF
DNA: TGCAGTGCTAGCGCCGGGGGCCCTAGCACAGATACGCAGTATTTT
V: TRBV20-1
J: TRBJ2-3
size: NA
length: 15
D: NA

CDR3: CASSRTGSRTDTQYF
DNA: TGTGCCAGCAGTCGGACAGGGTCGCGCACAGATACGCAGTATTTT
V: TRBV6-6
J: TRBJ2-3
size: few
length: 15
D: TRBD1